These T cell receptor beta chains were read from a single sample in a study of CD8 T cells in ankylosing spondylitis. TCRdb redid the calling of the 5' RACE reads with MiXCR, one entry per CDR3 protein. The profile shows some 330,000 distinct CDR3 sequences, approximately 8% of them singletons. The sequencing sample was made of blood, either unsorted or a sorted T cell fraction (not recorded which). The receptors originated from a male donor with ankylosing spondylitis. CDR3s include the opening cysteine and the closing phenylalanine or tryptophan.

j_gene | v_gene | CDR3aa
TRBJ1-1 | TRBV10-3 | CAISGGLTGNTEAFF
TRBJ2-3 | TRBV7-8 | CASSLDMRGANGDTQYF
TRBJ2-6 | TRBV7-9 | CASTVGGHSGANVLTF
TRBJ2-1 | TRBV29-1 | CSVAGRSYNEQFF
TRBJ2-1 | TRBV5-1 | CASSFSSQENEQFF
TRBJ2-5 | TRBV20-1 | CSARGPRRQETQYF
TRBJ2-2 | TRBV12-3/TRBV12-4 | CASSAQDTSTGELFF
TRBJ2-3 | TRBV3-1 | CASSQDVTGDEGTQYF
TRBJ2-3 | TRBV20-1 | CSAGGGGTDTQYF
TRBJ2-1 | TRBV12-3/TRBV12-4 | CASRSGVAYNEQFF
TRBJ2-7 | TRBV7-9 | CASSLAMASGPSYEQYF
TRBJ2-5 | TRBV11-2 | CASSLIQPQETQYF
TRBJ2-7 | TRBV5-1 | CASSFGTYEQYF
TRBJ1-5 | TRBV3-1 | CASSLGQNNQPQHF
TRBJ2-1 | TRBV19 | CASTNGGAKSSYNEQFF
TRBJ1-5 | TRBV4-1 | CASSEAGTGGTRPQHF
TRBJ2-2 | TRBV12-3/TRBV12-4 | CASSWRETGELFF
TRBJ2-3 | TRBV5-1 | CASSWTGNTDTQYF
TRBJ1-2 | TRBV5-1 | CASSSRDRWDGYTF
TRBJ2-7 | TRBV4-1 | CASSQEVARRSYEQYF
TRBJ2-7 | TRBV11-2 | CASSVDRSDSYEQYF
TRBJ2-7 | TRBV6-1 | CASNPGTPYEQYF
TRBJ2-2 | TRBV24-1 | CATSDASLGGNTGELFF
TRBJ2-3 | TRBV27 | CASSSRVTQYF
TRBJ1-1 | TRBV7-6 | CASSLDSNTEAFF
TRBJ1-1 | TRBV29-1 | CSARQGIAEAFF
TRBJ2-3 | TRBV11-3 | CASSLGFSDTQYF
TRBJ2-7 | TRBV12-5 | CASGLGQGVNEQYF
TRBJ1-3 | TRBV9 | CASSAGTSGNTIYF
TRBJ2-7 | TRBV19 | CASSPQRQGYEQYF
TRBJ2-3 | TRBV29-1 | CSVEGVRGVTDTQYF
TRBJ2-3 | TRBV5-1 | CASSLLGGADTQYF
TRBJ1-2 | TRBV5-1 | CASSKTGGGGYGYTF
TRBJ1-1 | TRBV7-9 | CASSLGRFRGTEAFF
TRBJ2-5 | TRBV9 | CASSVAGYGETQYF
TRBJ2-1 | TRBV29-1 | CSVEKGSYNEQFF
TRBJ2-2 | TRBV24-1 | CATSDDRGQGTGELFF
TRBJ2-1 | TRBV9 | CASSHYLGGGWNEQFF
TRBJ2-1 | TRBV3-1 | CASSHDLLQGPYNEQFF
TRBJ2-7 | TRBV20-1 | CSARDSGSYEQYF
TRBJ2-1 | TRBV4-1 | CASSQEGPLEQFF
TRBJ2-2 | TRBV6-1 | CASSERGQSNTGELFF
TRBJ2-7 | TRBV4-2 | CASSQEGIGYEQYF
TRBJ2-7 | TRBV7-8 | CASSAGQGGPSYEQYF
TRBJ1-4 | TRBV29-1 | CSVVKDEKLFF